The 2 T cell receptor beta chains below come from one sample, sequenced in a study of CD8+ T cells in alopecia areata. cDNA prepared by RNA extraction and subsequent reverse transcription served as the template for sequencing. The table came from immunoSEQ multiplex PCR; TCRdb's copy has only in-frame clones and leaves some out. The sample includes roughly 260,000 clones, none of them occurring once. Sorting of pooled cutaneous lymph node cells was based on CD4, CD8alpha, NKG2D, NKG2ACE and other markers. The source material was CD4+ T cells sorted from a lymph node. The receptors stem from a C3H/HeJ mouse with alopecia areata. Strain haplotype (MHC): H2-k.

This clone was seen a handful of times. Germline and genes: mouse. The read stops 3 residues short of the end of the CDR3; the missing end is completed from the germline J gene. V usage is TRBV1 and J usage is TRBJ1-6, with 7 positions matching TRBD1. TRBJ1-6 is filed as an ORF, its function uncertain. This CDR3 contains 17 residues. Germline-derived CDR1 and CDR2 are NSQYPW and LRSPGD (reference sequence). V shed 0 bases, J shed 0 bases, and the junction held 2 bases outside the gene matches. Partial CDR3 DNA: TGCACCTGCAGTGCAGAACGGGACAGTTCCTATAATTCGCCC. Amino acid sequence: CTCSAERDSSYNSP. The whole CDR3 region reads CTCSAERDSSYNSPLYF.

This clone was observed a handful of times. The gene names here belong to mouse. The CDR3 end falls 4 residues outside the read, so it is completed with the germline J gene. The chain combines TRBV17 with TRBJ2-7; D is perhaps TRBD1 (5 bases). CDR1 and CDR2 from the germline V gene are MNHDT and YYDKIL. V lost 0 bases and J lost 3, with 12 bases in between. The CDR3 totals 15 residues. The CDR3 protein is CASSRDNQGLYEQYF. The covered CDR3 bases are TGTGCTAGCAGTAGAGATAATCAGGGTCTCTAT.